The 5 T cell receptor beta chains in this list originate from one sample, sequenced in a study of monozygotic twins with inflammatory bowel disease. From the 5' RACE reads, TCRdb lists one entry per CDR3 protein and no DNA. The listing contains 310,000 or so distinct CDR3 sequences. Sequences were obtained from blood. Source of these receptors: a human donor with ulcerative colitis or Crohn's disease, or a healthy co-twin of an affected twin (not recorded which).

CDR3 sequence: CASSQDQAQPQHF. V and J are TRBV4-3 and TRBJ1-5. Germline V gene lookup returns CDR1 LGHNA and CDR2 YSLEER. CDR3 length equals 13 residues.

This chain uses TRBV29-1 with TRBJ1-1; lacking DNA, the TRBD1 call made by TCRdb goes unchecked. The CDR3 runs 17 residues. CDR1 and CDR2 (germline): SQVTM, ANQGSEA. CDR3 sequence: CSVDNRGGPRSNTEAFF.

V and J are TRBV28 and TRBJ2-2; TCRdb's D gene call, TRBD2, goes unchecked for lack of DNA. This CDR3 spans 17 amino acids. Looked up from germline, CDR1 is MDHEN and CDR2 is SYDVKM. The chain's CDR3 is CASSFPRAVAESGELFF.

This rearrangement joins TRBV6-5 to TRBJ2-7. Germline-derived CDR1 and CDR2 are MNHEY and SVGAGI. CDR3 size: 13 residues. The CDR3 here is CASSYSPAYEQYF.

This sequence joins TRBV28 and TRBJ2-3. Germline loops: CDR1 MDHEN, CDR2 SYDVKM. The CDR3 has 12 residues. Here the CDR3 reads CASRMSQYTQYF.